These 32 T cell receptor beta chains originate from one sample sequenced in a study of beta chain features in type 1 diabetes. The authors reverse transcribed all of the isolated RNA, so sequencing captured expressed TCRB transcripts. TCRdb keeps only in-frame clones here, not all; method: immunoSEQ multiplex PCR. The profile shows 200,000 to 300,000 clones, roughly 20% of them singletons. Overall study findings and caveats: Moderate yet significant TCRB CDR3 shortening was seen in Type 1 diabetes patients in all four CD4+ subsets.

No antigen has been identified for these receptors. Sequenced sample: naive CD4+ T cells from blood. These TCRs come from a woman in her thirties or forties with type 1 diabetes.

The CDR3 nucleotides read TGTGCCAGCAGCCAACGTGCCCAGGGGAGTCAGCCCCAGCATTTT. It codes for CASSQRAQGSQPQHF. V usage is TRBV14 and J usage is TRBJ1-5; tentative D call: TRBD1 (6 bases). V lost 2 bases, J lost 6 bases, and 14 bases lay in between. From germline, CDR1 is SGHDN and CDR2 FVKESK. The CDR3 spans 15 residues.

V and J are TRBV7-2 and TRBJ2-1; D is perhaps TRBD1 (6 bases). Germline-derived CDR1 and CDR2 are SGHTA and FQGNSA. The CDR3 spans 12 residues. The V end lost 5 bases, the J end lost 7 bases, and 9 bases lay between the germline ends. The CDR3 DNA reads TGTGCCAGCAGCGTCGGACAGAATGAGCAGTTCTTC. Translated: CASSVGQNEQFF.

This clone was found a few times. The V and J genes are TRBV29-1 and TRBJ2-7; the match to TRBD1 covers 7 bases. Germline loops: CDR1 SQVTM, CDR2 ANQGSEA. With 6 bases clipped from V and 2 bases from J, the junction kept 7 bases outside the gene matches. The CDR3 loop spans 13 amino acids. In nucleotides, the CDR3 is TGCAGCGTCCTCGACAGGGTCGCCTACGAGCAGTACTTC. Its translation is CSVLDRVAYEQYF.

The V and J genes are TRBV12-2 and TRBJ2-5; the DNA was not compared with TRBD1, the D call given in the table. TRBV12-2 corresponds to a pseudogene. There are 20 residues in the CDR3. The CDR3 region has the DNA TGTGCAAGTCGCTTAGCGTGGAACAGGGAAGCCCGGCGAGTTCAAGAGACCCAGTACTTC. It encodes CASRLAWNREARRVQETQYF.

V usage is TRBV28 and J usage is TRBJ2-1; 7 bases fit TRBD2. Trimming removed 7 bases from V and 6 bases from J; junction bases left unmatched: 6. Germline CDR1 is MDHEN and CDR2 is SYDVKM. The CDR3 loop spans 13 amino acids. The CDR3 is CASMAGVPNEQFF. Here the CDR3 DNA reads TGTGCCAGCATGGCGGGAGTTCCCAATGAGCAGTTCTTC.

The gene calls are TRBV7-2 and TRBJ2-2; D remains ambiguous. The CDR3 totals 15 residues. Trimming shortened V by 4 bases and J by 7 bases, and 16 bases separated the two germline ends. CDR1 and CDR2 from the germline V gene are SGHTA and FQGNSA. The CDR3 reads CASSSNFGVGGELFF. The DNA for the CDR3 is TGTGCCAGCAGCTCGAACTTTGGTGTCGGCGGGGAGCTGTTTTTT.

The chain employs TRBV7-9 and TRBJ1-2; D unclear. The CDR3 runs 14 residues. Germline V CDR1 and CDR2: SEHNR, FQNEAQ (reference sequence). Trimming removed 0 bases from V and 5 bases from J, with 10 bases in between. The CDR3 spells CASSLASSRYGYTF. CDR3 DNA: TGTGCCAGCAGCTTAGCTAGCAGCCGTTATGGCTACACCTTC. The variable domain in full, completed from reference TRBV7-9 and TRBJ1-2, reads DTGVSQNPRHKITKRGQNVTFRCDPISEHNRLYWYRQTLGQGPEFLTYFQNEAQLEKSRLLSDRFSAERPKGSFSTLEIQRTEQGDSAMYLCASSLASSRYGYTFGSGTRLTVV.

The rearrangement uses TRBV5-1 and TRBJ1-1; maybe TRBD1 (5 bases). Germline lookup yields CDR1 SGHRS and CDR2 YFSETQ. V dropped 6 bases and J dropped 2 bases, with 14 bases sitting between them. The CDR3 runs 14 residues. CDR3 sequence: CASIRSGGNTEAFF. CDR3 sequence (DNA): TGCGCCAGCATAAGGTCGGGGGGAAACACTGAAGCTTTCTTT.

This clone has a handful of counts. The chain recombines TRBV28 with TRBJ2-7; 14 bases map to TRBD2. Germline CDR1 is MDHEN and CDR2 is SYDVKM. This CDR3 is built from 16 residues. V trimming: 2 bases; J trimming: 2 bases; junction bases outside the gene matches: 2. CDR3 residues: CASSLTGLAGAYEQYF. DNA for the CDR3: TGTGCCAGCAGTTTAACGGGACTAGCGGGAGCCTACGAGCAGTACTTC. Looking up the rest from reference TRBV28 and TRBJ2-7 gives the full variable domain: DVKVTQSSRYLVKRTGEKVFLECVQDMDHENMFWYRQDPGLGLRLIYFSYDVKMKEKGDIPEGYSVSREKKERFSLILESASTNQTSMYLCASSLTGLAGAYEQYFGPGTRLTVT.

CDR3 region: CASSRVPTENYGYTF. The CDR3 DNA reads as TGCGCCAGCAGCAGGGTCCCGACAGAGAACTATGGCTACACCTTC. This sequence joins TRBV5-1 and TRBJ1-2; tentative D call: TRBD1 (5 bases). CDR1 and CDR2 from the germline V gene are SGHRS and YFSETQ. The CDR3 has 15 residues. Trimming cost V 4 bases and J 2 bases, with 15 bases left between them.

This chain connects TRBV9 to TRBJ1-1; D might be TRBD1 (6 bases). Germline V CDR1 and CDR2: SGDLS, YYNGEE. CDR3 length equals 16 residues. V was cut by 1 base and J by 4 bases, with 17 bases left in between. CDR3 DNA: TGTGCCAGCAGCGTATTGGGGGCAGGGCCTCCCACTGAAGCTTTCTTT. Its protein is CASSVLGAGPPTEAFF.

The chain employs TRBV25-1 and TRBJ1-1; TRBD1 agrees at 7 bases. Trimming at V came to 5 bases and at J to 1 base, leaving 7 bases not matched to a gene. Germline loops: CDR1 MGHDK, CDR2 SYGVNS. CDR3 length equals 15 residues. The CDR3 region is CASSQTGAWNTEAFF. In nucleotides, the CDR3 is TGTGCCAGCAGTCAAACAGGGGCTTGGAACACTGAAGCTTTCTTT.

V and J are TRBV2 and TRBJ2-7; weak D call: TRBD2 (6 bases). The germline V gene has CDR1 SNHLY and CDR2 FYNNEI. The CDR3 loop spans 12 amino acids. V was trimmed by 5 bases and J by 3 bases, leaving 8 bases between them. The CDR3 region is CASSSGGYEQYF. The CDR3, as DNA: TGTGCCAGCAGTTCCGGGGGCTACGAGCAGTACTTC.

The genes are TRBV10-3 and TRBJ1-2; 7 nucleotides align to TRBD1. With V trimmed by 5 bases and J by 3 bases, 6 bases remained unmatched. This CDR3 has 14 amino acids. CDR1 ENHRY and CDR2 SYGVKD come from the germline V gene. CDR3 DNA: TGTGCCATCAGTCCGACAGGGAAGGACTATGGCTACACCTTC. Its protein is CAISPTGKDYGYTF.

This clone was counted only a few times. V usage is TRBV6-1 and J usage is TRBJ2-1; tentative D call: TRBD1 (5 bases). Germline CDR1 and CDR2: MNHNS and SASEGT. This CDR3 is built from 13 residues. Trimming removed 6 bases at V and 7 bases at J, with 13 bases between. Here the CDR3 reads CASSPGAENEQFF. As DNA, the CDR3 is TGTGCCAGCAGCCCTGGGGCAGAAAATGAGCAGTTCTTC.

V usage is TRBV28 and J usage is TRBJ1-1; tentatively, D is TRBD1 (6 bases). V was cut by 6 bases and J by 5 bases, with 19 bases left in between. The germline CDR1 and CDR2 sequences are MDHEN and SYDVKM. The CDR3 has 15 amino acids. In nucleotides, the CDR3 is TGTGCCAGCAGCGAGACTGGGGGCCGAGTTACTGAAGCTTTCTTT. Translated: CASSETGGRVTEAFF.

This clone was observed a few times. The rearrangement joins TRBV7-3 to TRBJ2-3; tentatively, D is TRBD2 (5 bases). CDR3 length: 14 amino acids. Germline V gene sequence: CDR1 SGHTA, CDR2 FQGTGA. V shed 5 bases and J shed 0 bases, with 9 bases lying between them. The CDR3 region is CASSERLSTDTQYF. The CDR3 bases are TGTGCCAGCAGCGAGCGGCTAAGCACAGATACGCAGTATTTT.

This clone has just a few counts. The CDR3 nucleotides are TGCGCCAGCAGCCAAGATTGGGGACAGGGCGGGGGCAATCAGCCCCAGCATTTT. It encodes CASSQDWGQGGGNQPQHF. The chain employs TRBV4-3 and TRBJ1-5; 9 nucleotides line up with TRBD1. CDR1 and CDR2 (germline): LGHNA, YSLEER. Germline trimming cut 0 bases from V and 2 bases from J; bases unmatched to any gene: 8. The CDR3 sequence is 18 residues long.

J is TRBJ1-3 and V is TRBV29-1; 10 bases align to TRBD1. The CDR3 consists of 14 residues. V was clipped by 4 bases and J by 4 bases; unmatched bases: 4. Germline loops: CDR1 SQVTM, CDR2 ANQGSEA. The CDR3 bases are TGCAGCGTTGTAAGACAGGGGGCCGGAAACACCATATATTTT. Translating it yields CSVVRQGAGNTIYF.

The rearrangement joins TRBV5-6 to TRBJ2-7; D is ambiguous. Between the trimmed V and J ends, which lost 1 base and 0 bases, there was a span of 11 bases. CDR3 length: 15 residues. Germline-derived CDR1 and CDR2 are SGHDT and YYEEEE. The CDR3 loop reads CASSLNPVSSYEQYF. The DNA for the CDR3 is TGTGCCAGCAGCTTGAACCCGGTGAGCTCCTACGAGCAGTACTTC.

The V call is TRBV5-4, the J call TRBJ1-2; 9 bases match TRBD1. There are 17 residues in the CDR3. The germline V gene encodes CDR1 SGHNT and CDR2 YYREEE (reference sequence). J was trimmed by 4 bases and V by 0 bases; bases with no gene match: 10. This CDR3 reads CASSLGVGTGRTYGYTF. CDR3 DNA: TGTGCCAGCAGCTTGGGGGTCGGGACAGGGCGGACCTATGGCTACACCTTC.

This clone has a handful of counts. The chain combines TRBV5-4 with TRBJ2-2; maybe TRBD2 (5 bases). Germline CDR1 SGHNT, CDR2 YYREEE (reference sequence). V was pared by 4 bases and J by 6 bases, with 7 bases between. The CDR3 loop spans 12 amino acids. DNA of the CDR3: TGTGCCAGCAGCGGGAGCGCCGGGGAGCTGTTTTTT. The encoded protein is CASSGSAGELFF. Full variable domain (remainder filled in from reference TRBV5-4 and TRBJ2-2): ETGVTQSPTHLIKTRGQQVTLRCSSQSGHNTVSWYQQALGQGPQFIFQYYREEENGRGNFPPRFSGLQFPNYSSELNVNALELDDSALYLCASSGSAGELFFGEGSRLTVL.

This clone was detected only a few times. This sequence joins TRBV5-1 and TRBJ2-7, with D possibly TRBD2 on 5 matching bases. This CDR3 spans 15 amino acids. The V and J ends lost 0 bases and 3 bases respectively, with 13 bases between them. The germline CDR1 and CDR2 sequences are SGHRS and YFSETQ. The DNA of the CDR3 is TGCGCCAGCAGCTTGGACGGGAAGTGGTTCTACGAGCAGTACTTC. This sequence encodes CASSLDGKWFYEQYF.

This sequence joins TRBV2 and TRBJ2-3; D not resolved. This CDR3 is 12 amino acids long. Germline V gene sequence: CDR1 SNHLY, CDR2 FYNNEI. V lost 3 bases to trimming and J lost 6 bases, with 7 bases between them. The CDR3 spells CASSETRDTQYF. CDR3 DNA: TGTGCCAGCAGTGAGACGAGGGATACGCAGTATTTT.

This clone was observed a few times. The chain uses TRBV7-9 and TRBJ1-5; D gene ambiguous. The germline V gene has CDR1 SEHNR and CDR2 FQNEAQ (reference sequence). The ends were cut back, 5 bases at V and 6 bases at J, with 8 bases in the middle. The CDR3 runs to 12 residues. The CDR3 loop reads CASSPLFQPQHF. CDR3 in DNA: TGTGCCAGCAGCCCTCTCTTTCAGCCCCAGCATTTT.

This clone has just a few counts. The V gene is TRBV7-3, the J gene TRBJ1-1; tentative D call: TRBD1 (5 bases). Germline CDR1 SGHTA, CDR2 FQGTGA. Trimming stripped 0 bases from V and 6 bases from J, with 5 bases between. CDR3 length equals 12 residues. CDR3 sequence: CASSLTGPEAFF. CDR3 sequence (DNA): TGTGCCAGCAGCTTAACGGGGCCTGAAGCTTTCTTT.

The chain has TRBV5-4 and TRBJ2-3, with TRBD1 matching 7 bases. Germline lookup yields CDR1 SGHNT and CDR2 YYREEE (reference sequence). The CDR3 is 13 amino acids. The V gene end was trimmed by 4 bases and the J gene end by 5 bases; junction bases not matched to a gene: 4. Here the CDR3 DNA reads TGTGCCAGCAGCCCAGACAGGGAAGATACGCAGTATTTT. This codes for CASSPDREDTQYF.

This clone turned up a few times. This chain links TRBV30 with TRBJ2-2; TRBD2 agrees at 8 bases. The V gene's germline CDR1 is GTSNPN and CDR2 SVGIG (reference sequence). The CDR3 runs 13 residues. V lost 8 bases and J lost 6; bases outside the gene matches: 8. CDR3 loop: CARSGSWAGELFF. DNA for the CDR3: TGTGCCCGAAGCGGGAGTTGGGCCGGGGAGCTGTTTTTT.

This clone has just a few counts. The DNA for the CDR3 is TGTGCCAGCACATCTACCGCGGGCTACGAGCAGTACTTC. Its protein is CASTSTAGYEQYF. V usage is TRBV28 and J usage is TRBJ2-7, with D maybe TRBD2 (5 bases). V gave up 7 bases and J gave up 3 bases, with 13 bases separating them. There are 13 residues in the CDR3. In germline, CDR1 is MDHEN, CDR2 SYDVKM.

The chain links TRBV29-1 to TRBJ1-2, with 8 bases that match TRBD1. This CDR3 has 14 amino acids. V was clipped by 5 bases and J by 7 bases; unmatched bases: 12. Germline CDR1 SQVTM, CDR2 ANQGSEA. In nucleotides, the CDR3 is TGCAGCGTTTCGAAGGGGGGACAGGACGCTGGCTACACCTTC. Translating gives CSVSKGGQDAGYTF.

The rearrangement joins TRBV16 to TRBJ1-6; D remains unclear. Germline V CDR1 and CDR2: KGHSY, FQNENV. The CDR3 consists of 15 residues. Trimming pared 4 bases from V and 5 bases from J, leaving 12 bases between. The CDR3 DNA follows: TGTGCCAGCAGCCGGCGACACAATAATAATTCACCCCTCCACTTT. Protein: CASSRRHNNNSPLHF. Based on the CDR3 plus reference TRBV16 and TRBJ1-6, the full variable domain is GEEVAQTPKHLVRGEGQKAKLYCAPIKGHSYVFWYQQVLKNEFKFLISFQNENVFDETGMPKERFSAKCLPNSPCSLEIQATKLEDSAVYFCASSRRHNNNSPLHFGNGTRLTVT.

Only a few counts were recorded for this clone. Within the sample, other DNA sequences also encode this same CDR3. V is TRBV13 and J is TRBJ2-1; TRBD2 matches 10 bases. From germline, CDR1 is PRHDT and CDR2 FYEKMQ (reference sequence). The CDR3 consists of 17 residues. V was pared by 3 bases and J by 0 bases, with 5 bases of the junction left unmatched. The DNA for the CDR3 is TGTGCCAGCAGCTTCCGAGCGGGAGGGCCCTCCTACAATGAGCAGTTCTTC. This translates into CASSFRAGGPSYNEQFF.